This T cell receptor (beta chain) comes out of a study of blood T cell repertoires in COVID-19. At the level of the study: The origin of the acute and convalescent COVID-19 samples was the United States, Italy and Spain. The cDNA or gDNA used as material had been derived from T cells, B-cell-depleted T cells, or PBMCs.

The CDR3 spans 16 residues. Germline CDR1 reads LGHNA; CDR2 reads YSLEER. The V end was cut by 4 bases, the J end by 8 bases, with 21 bases between. As handled by the study authors: Cell counts per sample came from amplifying reference gene primers. Sequenced by immunoSEQ multiplex PCR; TCRdb stores in-frame clones only, minus some. For V, J and clone size, that table is used; D and trimming come from the DNA. In the table there are tens of thousands of clones, about 83% of which are singletons. Sample: peripheral blood. The rearrangement joins TRBV4-3 to TRBJ1-5; tentative D call: TRBD1 (6 bases). The receptor was isolated from a human donor with active COVID-19. The donor label of this sample is uncertain. For the CDR3, the DNA is TGCGCCAGCAGCCCAAACGCGGGGGGGGCTGGCGAGCCCCAGCATTTT. It codes for CASSPNAGGAGEPQHF.